The T cell receptor (beta chain) under discussion was sequenced for a study of lymphopenia after photon versus proton radiotherapy. The CDR3 has 14 amino acids. Trimming left V 4 bases short and J 5 bases short, with 14 bases between. Germline CDR1 LNHDA, CDR2 SQIVND (reference sequence). The table lists this clone with a count of one. Assay: immunoSEQ multiplex PCR; the TCRdb copy retains only in-frame clones and omits some. The sample comprises about 7,500 clones, 70% to 90% of which are singletons, and around 3% rests with the top ten. The TCR sequence derives from a woman aged 70 to 79 with pancreatic cancer. The sample was peripheral blood, taken from a patient treated with photon-based radiotherapy. V is TRBV19 and J is TRBJ1-2; D is uncertain. The CDR3 sequence is CASSKDYYSYGYTF. Here the CDR3 DNA reads TGTGCCAGTAGTAAAGATTATTATTCATATGGCTACACCTTC. Looking up the rest from reference TRBV19 and TRBJ1-2 gives the full variable domain: DGGITQSPKYLFRKEGQNVTLSCEQNLNHDAMYWYRQDPGQGLRLIYYSQIVNDFQKGDIAEGYSVSREKKESFPLTVTSAQKNPTAFYLCASSKDYYSYGYTFGSGTRLTVV.